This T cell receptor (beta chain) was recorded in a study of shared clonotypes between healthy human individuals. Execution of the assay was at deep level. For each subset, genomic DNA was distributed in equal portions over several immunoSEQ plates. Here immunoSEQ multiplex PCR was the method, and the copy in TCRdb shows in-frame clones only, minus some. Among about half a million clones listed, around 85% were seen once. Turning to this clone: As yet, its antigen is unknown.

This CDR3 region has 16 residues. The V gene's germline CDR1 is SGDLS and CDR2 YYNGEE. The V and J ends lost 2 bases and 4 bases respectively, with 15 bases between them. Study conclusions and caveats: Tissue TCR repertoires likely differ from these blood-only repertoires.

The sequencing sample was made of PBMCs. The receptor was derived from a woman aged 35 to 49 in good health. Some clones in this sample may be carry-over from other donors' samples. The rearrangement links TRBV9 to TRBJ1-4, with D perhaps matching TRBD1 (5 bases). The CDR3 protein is CASSVSPGRLNEKLFF. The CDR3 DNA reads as TGTGCCAGCAGCGTCAGTCCGGGACGGCTTAATGAAAAACTGTTTTTT.